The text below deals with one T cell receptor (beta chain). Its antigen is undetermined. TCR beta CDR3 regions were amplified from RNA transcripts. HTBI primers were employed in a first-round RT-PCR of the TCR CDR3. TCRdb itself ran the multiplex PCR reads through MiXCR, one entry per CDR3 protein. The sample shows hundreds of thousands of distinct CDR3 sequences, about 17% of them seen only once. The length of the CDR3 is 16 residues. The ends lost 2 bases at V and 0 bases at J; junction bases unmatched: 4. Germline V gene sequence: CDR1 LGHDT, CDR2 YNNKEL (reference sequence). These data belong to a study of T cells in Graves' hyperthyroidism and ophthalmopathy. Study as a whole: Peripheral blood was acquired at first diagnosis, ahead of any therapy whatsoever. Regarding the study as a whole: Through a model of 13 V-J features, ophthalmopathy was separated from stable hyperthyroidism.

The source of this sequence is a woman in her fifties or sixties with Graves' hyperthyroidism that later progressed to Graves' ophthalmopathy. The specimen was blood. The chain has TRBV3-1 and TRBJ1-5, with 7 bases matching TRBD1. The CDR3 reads CASSQSDRVSNQPQHF. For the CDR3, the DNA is TGTGCCAGCAGCCAATCCGACAGGGTTAGCAATCAGCCCCAGCATTTT.